Listed below are T cell receptor beta chains from one sample, sequenced in a study of T cells in localized non-small cell lung cancer. Method: immunoSEQ multiplex PCR; TCRdb's copy keeps in-frame clones and lacks some. The sample holds 20,000 to 25,000 clones; 75% to 90% are singletons and the top ten take 14%. This material consisted of peripheral blood, taken before any cancer treatment. The receptors were sampled from an older female donor with stage I lung adenocarcinoma. Both conserved end residues are part of each CDR3. A D gene is named only where the DNA matches it firmly. Size is omitted from some rows. Given values are once, few, many or a class for expanded clones.

TGTGCCAGCAGTGTGACAGGGAGCACAGATACGCAGTATTTT	CASSVTGSTDTQYF	-	TRBJ2-3	TRBD1	14	TRBV6-1
TGTGCCAGCAGCGTAGGGGGAAGGGAGGGAGCGGGCTATGGCTACACCTTC	CASSVGGREGAGYGYTF	-	TRBJ1-2	-	17	TRBV9
TGTGCCAGCAGTGAACTCAGATGGGCTTTCTTT	CASSELRWAFF	-	TRBJ1-1	-	11	TRBV2
TGCAGCGTCCGAGCAGGCGGATCTATCATGGGCACTGAAGCTTTCTTT	CSVRAGGSIMGTEAFF	-	TRBJ1-1	-	16	TRBV29-1
TGTGCCAGTACCCAATGGTGGGGACAGGGGAATCAGCCCCAGCATTTT	CASTQWWGQGNQPQHF	-	TRBJ1-5	TRBD1	16	TRBV19
TGTGCCAGCAGCTCCCTCGGCGACCACGAGCAGTACTTC	CASSSLGDHEQYF	few	TRBJ2-7	-	13	TRBV5-4
TGTGCCAGCAGCGGACAGGGTTTTCAGGAGACCCAGTACTTC	CASSGQGFQETQYF	-	TRBJ2-5	TRBD1	14	TRBV9
TGCAGTGCTATGCGGTACAATGAGCAGTTCTTC	CSAMRYNEQFF	-	TRBJ2-1	-	11	TRBV20-1
TGTGCCAGCTCCCCCGTGACACTCCAGAACACCGGGGAGCTGTTTTTT	CASSPVTLQNTGELFF	-	TRBJ2-2	-	16	TRBV18
TGTGCCAGCAGCTTGCCAGGGGGCAACTATGGCTACACCTTC	CASSLPGGNYGYTF	-	TRBJ1-2	TRBD1	14	TRBV5-5
TGTGCCAGCAGCCCCTTGGGGCTAGCGGGGGCTAACAATGAGCAGTTCTTC	CASSPLGLAGANNEQFF	-	TRBJ2-1	TRBD2	17	TRBV28
TGTGCCAGCAGCTCAAGACTAGCGGGGGGCCTCACAGATACGCAGTATTTT	CASSSRLAGGLTDTQYF	-	TRBJ2-3	TRBD2	17	TRBV9
TGTGCCAGCAGTTACAGTCTGACAGGGGTCCTTGAAGCTTTCTTT	CASSYSLTGVLEAFF	-	TRBJ1-1	TRBD1	15	TRBV6-6
TGCGCCAGCAGCCAGTCAACAGGTTATGGCTACACCTTC	CASSQSTGYGYTF	-	TRBJ1-2	-	13	TRBV4-1
TGTGCCAGTAGTATCGGCTCCCTCACCGGGGAGCTGTTTTTT	CASSIGSLTGELFF	-	TRBJ2-2	-	14	TRBV19
TGTGCCATCCCGGGGCCTAGCACAGATACGCAGTATTTT	CAIPGPSTDTQYF	-	TRBJ2-3	-	13	TRBV28
TGCGCCAGCAGCGCGGACAGGGTATACGAGCAGTACTTC	CASSADRVYEQYF	-	TRBJ2-7	TRBD1	13	TRBV5-1
TGTGCCAGCAGCTCGAACACGCAGCCCGAAGCTTTCTTT	CASSSNTQPEAFF	-	TRBJ1-1	-	13	TRBV11-3
TGCAGCGTTAGATCTAGCACAGATACGCAGTATTTT	CSVRSSTDTQYF	-	TRBJ2-3	-	12	TRBV29-1
TGCGCCAGCAGCTTTGACAGAGTGAACACTGAAGCTTTCTTT	CASSFDRVNTEAFF	-	TRBJ1-1	-	14	TRBV5-1
TGTGCCACCGGACTAGCGGGGGGGCGTGAGCAGTTCTTC	CATGLAGGREQFF	once	TRBJ2-1	TRBD2	13	TRBV6-1
TGTGCCAGCAGCGCGACAGGGAGGGCCACTGAAGCTTTCTTT	CASSATGRATEAFF	few	TRBJ1-1	TRBD1	14	TRBV9
TGCAGCGTCATCAGGGGCAAGGGGACTGAAGCTTTCTTT	CSVIRGKGTEAFF	-	TRBJ1-1	-	13	TRBV29-1
TGTGCCACCAGCAGAGTGGGAGCGGGAGAGTCCTACGAGCAGTACTTC	CATSRVGAGESYEQYF	-	TRBJ2-7	TRBD2	16	TRBV15
TGTGCCAGCAGATCCGGGACAAACCTGAACACTGAAGCTTTCTTT	CASRSGTNLNTEAFF	-	TRBJ1-1	-	15	TRBV7-9
TGCGCCAGCAGTGATAGTTGGGATCGAGGTGAGCAGTTCTTC	CASSDSWDRGEQFF	-	TRBJ2-1	-	14	TRBV10-1
TGTGCCAGCAGCGTAGCTTTGGGGACCTCCTACGAGCAGTACTTC	CASSVALGTSYEQYF	-	TRBJ2-7	-	15	TRBV9
TGCGCCAGCAGCCCCGGGACACCGAGGGAGACCCAGTACTTC	CASSPGTPRETQYF	-	TRBJ2-5	-	14	TRBV5-1
TGTGCCTACAAATTGAAGGGTGAAAAACTGTTTTTT	CAYKLKGEKLFF	-	TRBJ1-4	-	12	TRBV30
TGTGCCAGCAGCGAAGGGGGGTCTGGAAACACCATATATTTT	CASSEGGSGNTIYF	once	TRBJ1-3	-	14	TRBV6-5
TGTGCCAGCTCTGCAACAGGGGCTGGAAACACCATATATTTT	CASSATGAGNTIYF	few	TRBJ1-3	TRBD1	14	TRBV6-1
TGTGCCAGCAGTTTAAAGGGCTACGAGCAGTACTTC	CASSLKGYEQYF	once	TRBJ2-7	-	12	TRBV28
TGTGCCAGCAGCTTACGGACAGGGGGCTACAATGAGCAGTTCTTC	CASSLRTGGYNEQFF	-	TRBJ2-1	TRBD1	15	TRBV7-9
TGTGCCTGGAGTCTCCGGACAGGGGGGGTGGGGAATCAGCCCCAGCATTTT	CAWSLRTGGVGNQPQHF	-	TRBJ1-5	TRBD1	17	TRBV30
TGTGCCAGCAGCCCTAGCGGAGGCTCAGGAGCCTATGGCTACACCTTC	CASSPSGGSGAYGYTF	once	TRBJ1-2	-	16	TRBV28
TGTGCCAGCAGTCGACAGGGCCATCATGAAAAACTGTTTTTT	CASSRQGHHEKLFF	-	TRBJ1-4	TRBD1	14	TRBV6-5
TGCGCCAGCAGCTTCGGAGGACAGGGGATGTGGGAGCAGTACTTC	CASSFGGQGMWEQYF	-	TRBJ2-7	TRBD1	15	TRBV5-1
TGCGCCAGCAGCCAAGGGCCCCTGGGCAATCAGCCCCAGCATTTT	CASSQGPLGNQPQHF	-	TRBJ1-5	-	15	TRBV4-1
TGCGCCAGCAGAGAAATGCCCAGGGACTCCTACGAGCAGTACTTC	CASREMPRDSYEQYF	once	TRBJ2-7	-	15	TRBV10-2
TGTGCCAGCACCGGGGAGGTGGATGGCTACACCTTC	CASTGEVDGYTF	-	TRBJ1-2	-	12	TRBV2
TGCAGCGCCCGAGGAGAGTCGGGGGATGGGGATACGCAGTATTTT	CSARGESGDGDTQYF	-	TRBJ2-3	-	15	TRBV29-1
TGTGCCAGCAGTATACAGCACCTCCAGAACACTGAAGCTTTCTTT	CASSIQHLQNTEAFF	-	TRBJ1-1	-	15	TRBV2
TGTGCCAGCAGTCTTACAAGTTCCGAGCAGTACTTC	CASSLTSSEQYF	-	TRBJ2-7	-	12	TRBV28